This T cell receptor beta chain is from a study of cytomegalovirus exposure and HLA in healthy donors. Participants comprised healthy donors of bone marrow. For this clone: The antigen is not known.

Per the germline V gene, CDR1 is MGHRA and CDR2 is YSYEKL. J lost 2 bases, V lost 2 bases, and 18 bases had no gene match. This CDR3 comprises 21 residues. Points from the study as a whole: Trimming of TCR beta V- and J-genes showed a link, identified in a later analysis, to a missense DCLRE1C variant.

PCR employed 60 Vbeta and 13 Jbeta primers. Data came from immunoSEQ multiplex PCR; TCRdb stores just in-frame clones and leaves some out. Of 95,000 to 150,000 clones listed, 77% are singletons. This TCR was recovered from a man between 18 and 29 years old in good health and CMV-seropositive. The rearrangement links TRBV4-1 to TRBJ1-4, with 9 bases matching TRBD1. Specimen: PBMCs. The CDR3 here is CASSQMGPGTGNVRTNEKLFF. The CDR3 DNA reads as TGCGCCAGCAGCCAAATGGGGCCCGGGACAGGGAATGTTCGGACTAATGAAAAACTGTTTTTT.